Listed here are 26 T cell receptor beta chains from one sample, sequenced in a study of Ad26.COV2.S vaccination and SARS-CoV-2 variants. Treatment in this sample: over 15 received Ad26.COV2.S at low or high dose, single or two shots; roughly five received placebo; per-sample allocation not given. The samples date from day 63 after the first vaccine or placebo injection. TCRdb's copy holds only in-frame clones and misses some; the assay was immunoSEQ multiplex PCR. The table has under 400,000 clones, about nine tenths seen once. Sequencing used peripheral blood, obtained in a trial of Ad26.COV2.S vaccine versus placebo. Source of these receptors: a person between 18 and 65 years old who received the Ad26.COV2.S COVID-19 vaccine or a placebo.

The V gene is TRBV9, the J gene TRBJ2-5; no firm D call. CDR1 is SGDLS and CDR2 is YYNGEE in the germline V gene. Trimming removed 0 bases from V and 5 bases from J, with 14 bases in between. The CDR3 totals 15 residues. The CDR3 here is CASSVAAQPVETQYF. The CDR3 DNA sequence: TGTGCCAGCAGCGTAGCCGCGCAGCCGGTGGAGACCCAGTACTTC.

For the CDR3, the DNA is TGTGCCAGCACCCTCTGGGGGCTGAACTATGGCTACACCTTC. This translates into CASTLWGLNYGYTF. The V gene is TRBV6-5, the J gene TRBJ1-2; TRBD1 is a possible D gene (6 bases). Germline V gene sequence: CDR1 MNHEY, CDR2 SVGAGI. The CDR3 covers 14 residues. The V gene lost 7 bases and the J gene lost 2 bases, with 14 bases spanning the gap.

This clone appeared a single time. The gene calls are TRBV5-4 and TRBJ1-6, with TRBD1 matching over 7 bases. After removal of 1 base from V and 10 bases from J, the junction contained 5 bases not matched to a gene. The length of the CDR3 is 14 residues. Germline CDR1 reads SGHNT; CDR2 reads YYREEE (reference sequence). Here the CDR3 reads CASSLKGAGSPLHF. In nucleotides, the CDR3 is TGTGCCAGCAGCTTGAAGGGGGCGGGCTCACCCCTCCACTTT.

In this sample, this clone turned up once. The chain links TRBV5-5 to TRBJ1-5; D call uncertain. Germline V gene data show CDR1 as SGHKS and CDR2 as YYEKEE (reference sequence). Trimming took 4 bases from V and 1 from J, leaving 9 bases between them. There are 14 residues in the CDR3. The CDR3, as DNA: TGTGCCAGCAGCAACCAAGTGAGCAATCAGCCCCAGCATTTT. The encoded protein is CASSNQVSNQPQHF.

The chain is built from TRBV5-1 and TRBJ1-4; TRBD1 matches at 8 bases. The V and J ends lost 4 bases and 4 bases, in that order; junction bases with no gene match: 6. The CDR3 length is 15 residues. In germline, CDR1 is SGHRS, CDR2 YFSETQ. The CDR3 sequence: CASSTGQGGNEKLFF. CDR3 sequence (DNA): TGCGCCAGCAGCACCGGACAGGGTGGTAATGAAAAACTGTTTTTT.

This CDR3 reads CASSRDGEQFF. CDR3 bases: TGCGCCAGCAGCAGGGACGGCGAGCAGTTCTTC. The chain couples TRBV5-1 to TRBJ2-1; the D call may be TRBD1 or TRBD2 (5 bases each). Trimming took off 4 bases at V and 10 bases at J, with 9 bases between the two ends. This CDR3 spans 11 amino acids. CDR1 and CDR2 from the germline V gene are SGHRS and YFSETQ.

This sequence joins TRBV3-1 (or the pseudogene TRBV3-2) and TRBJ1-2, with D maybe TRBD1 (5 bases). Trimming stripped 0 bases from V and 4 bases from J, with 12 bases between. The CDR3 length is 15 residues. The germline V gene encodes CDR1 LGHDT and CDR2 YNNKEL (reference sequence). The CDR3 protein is CASSQDLGRGYGYTF. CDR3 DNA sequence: TGTGCCAGCAGCCAAGACCTGGGGCGCGGCTATGGCTACACCTTC.

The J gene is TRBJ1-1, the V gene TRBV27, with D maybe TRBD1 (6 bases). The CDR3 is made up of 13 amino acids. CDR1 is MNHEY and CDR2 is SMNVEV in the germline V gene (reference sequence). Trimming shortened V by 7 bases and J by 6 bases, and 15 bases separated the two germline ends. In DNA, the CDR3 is TGTGCCAGCAAATTGTCAGGGGAGGCTGAAGCTTTCTTT. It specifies CASKLSGEAEAFF.

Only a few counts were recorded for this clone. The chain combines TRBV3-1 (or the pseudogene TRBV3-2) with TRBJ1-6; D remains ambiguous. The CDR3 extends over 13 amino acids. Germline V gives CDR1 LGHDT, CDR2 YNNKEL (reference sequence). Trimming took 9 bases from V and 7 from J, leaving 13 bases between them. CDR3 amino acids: CASAPGTNSPLHF. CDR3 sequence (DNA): TGTGCCAGTGCGCCAGGCACGAATTCACCCCTCCACTTT.

As DNA, the CDR3 is TGTGCCAGCAGCCCAAATTCCGGGACTCTCTACGAGCAGTACTTC. It codes for CASSPNSGTLYEQYF. The chain recombines TRBV11-2 with TRBJ2-7; D perhaps matches TRBD2 (6 bases). This CDR3 spans 15 amino acids. Per germline, CDR1 SGHAT and CDR2 FQNNGV. Trimming took 5 bases from V and 3 from J, leaving 17 bases between them.

DNA for the CDR3: TGTGCCACCAGCAGAGATCTGGCTATCGCGAACACCGGGGAGCTGTTTTTT. As protein: CATSRDLAIANTGELFF. The J gene is TRBJ2-2, the V gene TRBV15; no clear D gene. CDR3 length: 17 amino acids. V gave up 0 bases and J gave up 0 bases, with 11 bases separating them. Germline assignment: CDR1 LNHNV and CDR2 YYDKDF (reference sequence).

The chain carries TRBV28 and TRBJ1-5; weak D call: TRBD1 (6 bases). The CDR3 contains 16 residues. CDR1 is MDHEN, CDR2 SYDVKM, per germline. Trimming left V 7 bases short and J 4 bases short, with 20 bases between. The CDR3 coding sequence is TGTGCCAGCACCCCCTTAAGGTTGGGGGCTAATCAGCCCCAGCATTTT. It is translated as CASTPLRLGANQPQHF.

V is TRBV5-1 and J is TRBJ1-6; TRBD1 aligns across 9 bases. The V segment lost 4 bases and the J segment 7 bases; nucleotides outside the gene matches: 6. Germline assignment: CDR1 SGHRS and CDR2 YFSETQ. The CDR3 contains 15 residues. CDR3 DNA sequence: TGCGCCAGCAGCCTAGGGACAGGGCACAATTCACCCCTCCACTTT. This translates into CASSLGTGHNSPLHF.

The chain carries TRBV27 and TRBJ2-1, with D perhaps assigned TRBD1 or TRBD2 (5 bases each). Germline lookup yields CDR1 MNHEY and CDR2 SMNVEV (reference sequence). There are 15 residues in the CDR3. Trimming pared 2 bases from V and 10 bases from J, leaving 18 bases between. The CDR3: CASSLLYVRGGEQFF. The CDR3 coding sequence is TGTGCCAGCAGTTTACTCTATGTTCGGGGCGGCGAGCAGTTCTTC.

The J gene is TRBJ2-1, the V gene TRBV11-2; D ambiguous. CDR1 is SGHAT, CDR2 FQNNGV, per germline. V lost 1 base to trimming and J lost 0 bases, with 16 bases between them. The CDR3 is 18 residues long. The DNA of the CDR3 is TGTGCCAGCAGCTTAGGGTACCGGGTAAAGGCCTCCTACAATGAGCAGTTCTTC. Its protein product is CASSLGYRVKASYNEQFF.

For the CDR3, the DNA is TGTGCCAGTAGTTGGACAGGGCAAGAGACCCAGTACTTC. Translation gives CASSWTGQETQYF. V usage is TRBV19 and J usage is TRBJ2-5; 8 bases are shared with TRBD1. Germline V gene lookup returns CDR1 LNHDA and CDR2 SQIVND (reference sequence). V was clipped by 5 bases and J by 2 bases; unmatched bases: 1. This CDR3 region has 13 residues. The variable domain in full, completed from reference TRBV19 and TRBJ2-5, reads DGGITQSPKYLFRKEGQNVTLSCEQNLNHDAMYWYRQDPGQGLRLIYYSQIVNDFQKGDIAEGYSVSREKKESFPLTVTSAQKNPTAFYLCASSWTGQETQYFGPGTRLLVL.

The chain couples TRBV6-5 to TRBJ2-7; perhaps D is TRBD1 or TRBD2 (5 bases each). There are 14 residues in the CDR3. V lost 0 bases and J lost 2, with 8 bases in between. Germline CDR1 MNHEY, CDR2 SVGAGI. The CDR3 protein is CASSYSPGPYEQYF. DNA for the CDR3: TGTGCCAGCAGTTACTCCCCGGGGCCCTACGAGCAGTACTTC.

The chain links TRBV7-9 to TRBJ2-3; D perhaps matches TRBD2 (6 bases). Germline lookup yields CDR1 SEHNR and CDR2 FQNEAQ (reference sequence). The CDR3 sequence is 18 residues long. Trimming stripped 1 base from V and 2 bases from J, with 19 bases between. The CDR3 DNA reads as TGTGCCAGCAGCTTAGGGGTCCGGGACTTTACTTTCACAGATACGCAGTATTTT. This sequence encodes CASSLGVRDFTFTDTQYF.

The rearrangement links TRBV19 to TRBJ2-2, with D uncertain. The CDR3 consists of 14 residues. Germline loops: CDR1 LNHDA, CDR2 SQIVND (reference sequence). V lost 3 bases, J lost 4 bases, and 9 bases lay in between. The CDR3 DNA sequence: TGTGCCAGTAGTATTCAAGGGTCCACCGGGGAGCTGTTTTTT. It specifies CASSIQGSTGELFF.

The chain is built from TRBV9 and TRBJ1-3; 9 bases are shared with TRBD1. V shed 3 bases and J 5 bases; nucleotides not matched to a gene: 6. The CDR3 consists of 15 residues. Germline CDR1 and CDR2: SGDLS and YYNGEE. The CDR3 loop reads CASSGPGTGRNTIYF. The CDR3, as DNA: TGTGCCAGCAGCGGACCGGGGACAGGGAGAAACACCATATATTTT.

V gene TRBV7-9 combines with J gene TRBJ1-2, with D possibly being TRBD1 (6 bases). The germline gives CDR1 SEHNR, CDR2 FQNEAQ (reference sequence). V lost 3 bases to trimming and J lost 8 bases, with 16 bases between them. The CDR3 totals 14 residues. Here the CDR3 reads CASSFPGGGGGYTF. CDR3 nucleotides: TGTGCCAGCAGCTTTCCCGGCGGGGGCGGAGGCTACACCTTC.

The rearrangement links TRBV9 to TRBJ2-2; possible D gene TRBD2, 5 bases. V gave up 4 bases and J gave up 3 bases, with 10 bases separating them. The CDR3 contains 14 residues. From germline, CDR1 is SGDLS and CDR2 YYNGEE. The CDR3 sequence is CASSLRADTGELFF. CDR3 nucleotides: TGTGCCAGCAGCTTGAGGGCCGACACCGGGGAGCTGTTTTTT.

CDR3 in amino acids: CSVTEDWIAKNIQYF. The CDR3 DNA follows: TGCAGCGTGACTGAGGACTGGATAGCCAAAAACATTCAGTACTTC. The chain employs TRBV29-1 and TRBJ2-4, with a weak D call TRBD2 (5 bases). CDR3 size: 15 residues. Trimming took 6 bases from V and 0 from J, leaving 15 bases between them. The germline gives CDR1 SQVTM, CDR2 ANQGSEA.

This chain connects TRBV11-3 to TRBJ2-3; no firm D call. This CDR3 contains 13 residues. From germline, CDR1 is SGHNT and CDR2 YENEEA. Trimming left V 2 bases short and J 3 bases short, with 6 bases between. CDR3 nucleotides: TGTGCCAGCAGCTTATTTCAGACAGATACGCAGTATTTT. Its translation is CASSLFQTDTQYF.

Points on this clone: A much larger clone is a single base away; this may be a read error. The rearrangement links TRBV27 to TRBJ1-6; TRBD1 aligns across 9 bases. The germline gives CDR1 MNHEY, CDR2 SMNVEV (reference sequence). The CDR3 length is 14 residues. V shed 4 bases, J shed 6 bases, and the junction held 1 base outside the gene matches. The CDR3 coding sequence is TGTGCCAGCAGTTGGGGACAGGGTAATTCACCCCTCCACTTT. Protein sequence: CASSWGQGNSPLHF.

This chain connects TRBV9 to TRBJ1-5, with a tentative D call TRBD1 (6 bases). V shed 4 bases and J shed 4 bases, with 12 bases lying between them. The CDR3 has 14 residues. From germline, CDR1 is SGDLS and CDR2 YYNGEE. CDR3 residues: CASSPRQVNQPQHF. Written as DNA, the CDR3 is TGTGCCAGCAGCCCCCGACAGGTAAATCAGCCCCAGCATTTT.